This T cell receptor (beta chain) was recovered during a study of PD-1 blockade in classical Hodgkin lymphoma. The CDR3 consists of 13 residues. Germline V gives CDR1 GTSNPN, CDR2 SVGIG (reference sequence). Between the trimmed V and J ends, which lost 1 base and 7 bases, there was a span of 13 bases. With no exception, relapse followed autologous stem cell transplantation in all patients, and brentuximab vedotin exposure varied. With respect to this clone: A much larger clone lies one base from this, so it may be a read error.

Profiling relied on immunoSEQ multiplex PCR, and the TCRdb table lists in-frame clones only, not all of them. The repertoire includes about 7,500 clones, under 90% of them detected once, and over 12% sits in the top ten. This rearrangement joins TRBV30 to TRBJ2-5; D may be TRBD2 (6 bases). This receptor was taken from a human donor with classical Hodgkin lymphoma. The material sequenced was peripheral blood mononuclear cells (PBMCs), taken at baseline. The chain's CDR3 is CAWSGPLGGTQYF. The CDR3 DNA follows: TGTGCCTGGAGTGGACCCCTGGGGGGGACCCAGTACTTC.